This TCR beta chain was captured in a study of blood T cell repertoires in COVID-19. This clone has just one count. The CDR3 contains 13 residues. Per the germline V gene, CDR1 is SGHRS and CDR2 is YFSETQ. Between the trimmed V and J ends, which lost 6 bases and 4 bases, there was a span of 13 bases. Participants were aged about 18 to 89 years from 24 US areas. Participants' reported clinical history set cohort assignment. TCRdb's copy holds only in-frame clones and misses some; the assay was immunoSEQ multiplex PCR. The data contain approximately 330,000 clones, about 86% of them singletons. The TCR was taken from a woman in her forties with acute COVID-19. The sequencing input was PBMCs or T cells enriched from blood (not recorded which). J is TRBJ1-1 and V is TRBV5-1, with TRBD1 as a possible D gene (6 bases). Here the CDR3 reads CASTGDLGTEAFF. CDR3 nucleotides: TGCGCCAGCACAGGGGATTTGGGCACTGAAGCTTTCTTT. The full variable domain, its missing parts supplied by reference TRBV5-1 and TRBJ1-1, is KAGVTQTPRYLIKTRGQQVTLSCSPISGHRSVSWYQQTPGQGLQFLFEYFSETQRNKGNFPGRFSGRQFSNSRSEMNVSTLELGDSALYLCASTGDLGTEAFFGQGTRLTVV.